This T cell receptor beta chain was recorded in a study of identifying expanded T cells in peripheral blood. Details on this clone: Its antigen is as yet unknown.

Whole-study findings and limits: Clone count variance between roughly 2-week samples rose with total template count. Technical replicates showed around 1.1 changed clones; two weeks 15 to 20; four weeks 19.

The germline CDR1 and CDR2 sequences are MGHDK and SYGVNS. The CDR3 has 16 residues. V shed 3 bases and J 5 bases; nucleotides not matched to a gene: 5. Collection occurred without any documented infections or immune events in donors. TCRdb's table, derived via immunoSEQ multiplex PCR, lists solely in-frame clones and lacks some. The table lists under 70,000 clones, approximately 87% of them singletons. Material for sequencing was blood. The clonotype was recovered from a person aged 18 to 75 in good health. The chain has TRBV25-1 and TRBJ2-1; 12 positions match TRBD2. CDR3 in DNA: TGTGCCAGCAGTGACCGGACTAGCGGGGAGGACAATGAGCAGTTCTTC. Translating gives CASSDRTSGEDNEQFF.